This T cell receptor beta chain is drawn from a study of T cells after yellow fever vaccination. The overall study: Researchers used SMART-Seq v4 Ultra Low Input to prepare fractions that had low cell numbers. Overall study results and limits: The presence of abundant clonotypes contaminating from the bulk population was possible in FACS-sorted repertoires.

Template-switching 5'RACE yielded the TCR cDNA; a universal primer site and UMIs were added in the process. Via MiXCR, TCRdb re-called the 5' RACE reads, giving one row per CDR3 protein. The table records tens of thousands of distinct CDR3 sequences, around 7% of them present only once. The CDR3 loop spans 12 amino acids. Germline V CDR1 and CDR2: SQVTM, ANQGSEA. The V end lost 4 bases, the J end lost 5 bases, and 8 bases lay between the germline ends. Ten or more counts support this clonotype. Its specificity is unknown. The sample in question was CD8+ T cells sorted from PBMCs, obtained more than 8 days after the first yellow fever vaccination. This receptor was taken from a man between 18 and 29 years old who received the YFV17D yellow fever vaccine. This sequence joins TRBV29-1 and TRBJ2-2, with D hard to call. The CDR3 sequence is CSVVTETGELFF. The CDR3 bases are TGCAGCGTTGTGACGGAAACCGGGGAGCTGTTTTTT.